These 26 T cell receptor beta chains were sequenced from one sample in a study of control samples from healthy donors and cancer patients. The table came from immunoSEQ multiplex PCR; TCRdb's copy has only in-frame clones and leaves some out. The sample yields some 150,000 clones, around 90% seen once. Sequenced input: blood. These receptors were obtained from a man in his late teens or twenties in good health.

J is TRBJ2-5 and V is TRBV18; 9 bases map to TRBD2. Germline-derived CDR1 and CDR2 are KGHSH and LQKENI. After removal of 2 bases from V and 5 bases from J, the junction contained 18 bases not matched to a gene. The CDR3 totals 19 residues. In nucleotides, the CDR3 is TGTGCCAGCTCACCATGCCTAGCGGGAACTCTAGATTGCATTGAGACCCAGTACTTC. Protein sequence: CASSPCLAGTLDCIETQYF.

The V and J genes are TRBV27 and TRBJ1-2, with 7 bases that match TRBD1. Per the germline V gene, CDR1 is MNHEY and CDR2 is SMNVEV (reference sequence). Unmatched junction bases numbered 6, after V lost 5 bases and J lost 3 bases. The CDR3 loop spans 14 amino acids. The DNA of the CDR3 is TGTGCCAGCAGTCCCCAACAGGGGTACTATGGCTACACCTTC. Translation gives CASSPQQGYYGYTF.

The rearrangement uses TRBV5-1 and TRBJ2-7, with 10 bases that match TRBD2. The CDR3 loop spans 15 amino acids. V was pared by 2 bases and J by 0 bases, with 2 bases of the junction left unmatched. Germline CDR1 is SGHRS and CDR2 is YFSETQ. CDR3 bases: TGCGCCAGCAGCTTAGGGACTAGCGCCTCCTACGAGCAGTACTTC. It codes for CASSLGTSASYEQYF.

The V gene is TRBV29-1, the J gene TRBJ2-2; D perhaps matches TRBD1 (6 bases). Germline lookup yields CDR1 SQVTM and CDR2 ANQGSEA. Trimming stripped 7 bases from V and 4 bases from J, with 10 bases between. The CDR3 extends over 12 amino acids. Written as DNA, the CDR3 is TGCAGCGCCTCACAGGGCACCGGGGAGCTGTTTTTT. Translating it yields CSASQGTGELFF.

The CDR3 loop is CASSAAWDRVDTEAFF. CDR3 DNA: TGTGCCAGCAGCGCCGCCTGGGACAGGGTTGACACTGAAGCTTTCTTT. J is TRBJ1-1 and V is TRBV9, with TRBD1 matching over 9 bases. The CDR3 loop spans 16 amino acids. Germline assignment: CDR1 SGDLS and CDR2 YYNGEE. Trimming removed 3 bases from V and 3 bases from J; junction bases left unmatched: 9.

CDR3 loop: CASSISVGTDTQYF. CDR3 DNA: TGTGCCAGTAGTATTTCGGTGGGGACAGATACGCAGTATTTT. The gene calls are TRBV19 and TRBJ2-3, with D unresolved. CDR3 length: 14 residues. The V gene lost 3 bases and the J gene lost 3 bases, with 10 bases spanning the gap. Looked up from germline, CDR1 is LNHDA and CDR2 is SQIVND (reference sequence).

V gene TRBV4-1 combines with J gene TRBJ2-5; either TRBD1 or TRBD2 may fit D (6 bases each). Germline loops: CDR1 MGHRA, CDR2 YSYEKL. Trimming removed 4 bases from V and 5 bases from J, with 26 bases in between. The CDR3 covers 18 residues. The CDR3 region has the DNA TGCGCCAGCAGCCTTAATGTACGGACGGGGGCGCTCACCGAGACCCAGTACTTC. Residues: CASSLNVRTGALTETQYF.

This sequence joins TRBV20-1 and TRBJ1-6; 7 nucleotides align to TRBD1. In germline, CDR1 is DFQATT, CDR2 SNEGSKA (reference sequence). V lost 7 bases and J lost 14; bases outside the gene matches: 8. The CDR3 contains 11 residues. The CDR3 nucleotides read TGCAGTGTGGTCAGGGGGATTACCCTCCACTTT. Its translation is CSVVRGITLHF.

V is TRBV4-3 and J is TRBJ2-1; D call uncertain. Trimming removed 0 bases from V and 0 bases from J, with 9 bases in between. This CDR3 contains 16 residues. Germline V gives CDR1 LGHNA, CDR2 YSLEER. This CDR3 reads CASSQDYRSSYNEQFF. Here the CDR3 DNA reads TGCGCCAGCAGCCAAGACTACAGAAGCTCCTACAATGAGCAGTTCTTC.

For the CDR3, the DNA is TGTGCCAGCAGTTTAAGTGTCCAAGAGACCCAGTACTTC. Its protein product is CASSLSVQETQYF. The chain recombines TRBV12-3 or TRBV12-4 with TRBJ2-5; D not certain. The CDR3 sequence is 13 residues long. Trimming left V 2 bases short and J 1 base short, with 5 bases between.

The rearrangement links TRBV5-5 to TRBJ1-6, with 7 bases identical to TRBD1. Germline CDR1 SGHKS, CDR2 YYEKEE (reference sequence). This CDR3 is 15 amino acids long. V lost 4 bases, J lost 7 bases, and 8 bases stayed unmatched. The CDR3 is CASSLGDSGNSPLHF. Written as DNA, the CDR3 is TGTGCCAGCAGCCTCGGGGACAGCGGAAATTCACCCCTCCACTTT.

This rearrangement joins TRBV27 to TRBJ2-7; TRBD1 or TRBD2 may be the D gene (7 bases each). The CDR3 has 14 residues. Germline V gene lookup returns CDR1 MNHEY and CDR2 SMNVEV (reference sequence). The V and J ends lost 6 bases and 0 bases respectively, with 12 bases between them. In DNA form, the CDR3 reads TGTGCCAGCAGCAGGGGGGGGTTCTCCTACGAGCAGTACTTC. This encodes CASSRGGFSYEQYF.

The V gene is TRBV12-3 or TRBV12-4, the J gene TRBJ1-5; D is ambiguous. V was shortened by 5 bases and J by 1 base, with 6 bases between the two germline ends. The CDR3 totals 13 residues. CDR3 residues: CASSIKSNQPQHF. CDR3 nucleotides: TGTGCCAGCAGTATAAAGAGCAATCAGCCCCAGCATTTT.

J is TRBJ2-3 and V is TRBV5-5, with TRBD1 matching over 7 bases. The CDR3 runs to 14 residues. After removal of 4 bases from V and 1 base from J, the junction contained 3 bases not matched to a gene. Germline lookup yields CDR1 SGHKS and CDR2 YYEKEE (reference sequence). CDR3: CASSLDRGTDTQYF. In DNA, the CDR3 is TGTGCCAGCAGCCTCGACAGGGGCACAGATACGCAGTATTTT.

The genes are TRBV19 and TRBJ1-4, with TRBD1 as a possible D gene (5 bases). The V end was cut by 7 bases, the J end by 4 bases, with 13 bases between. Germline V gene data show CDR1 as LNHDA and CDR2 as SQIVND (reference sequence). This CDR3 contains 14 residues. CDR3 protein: CASTPGYGNEKLFF. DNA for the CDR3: TGTGCCAGTACTCCAGGGTACGGTAATGAAAAACTGTTTTTT.

CDR3 nucleotide sequence: TGTGCCACCAGTGATTTGTCCGGATTTAGTGGCTACACCTTC. This translates into CATSDLSGFSGYTF. The genes are TRBV24-1 and TRBJ1-2; D gene ambiguous. The V gene's germline CDR1 is KGHDR and CDR2 SFDVKD. Trimming shortened V by 0 bases and J by 7 bases, and 11 bases separated the two germline ends. This CDR3 contains 14 residues.

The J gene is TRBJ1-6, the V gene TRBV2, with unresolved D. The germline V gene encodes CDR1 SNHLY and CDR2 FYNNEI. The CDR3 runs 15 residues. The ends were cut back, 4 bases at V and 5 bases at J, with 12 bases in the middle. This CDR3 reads CASSVRAGDNSPLHF. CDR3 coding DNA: TGTGCCAGCAGTGTTCGGGCCGGGGATAATTCACCCCTCCACTTT.

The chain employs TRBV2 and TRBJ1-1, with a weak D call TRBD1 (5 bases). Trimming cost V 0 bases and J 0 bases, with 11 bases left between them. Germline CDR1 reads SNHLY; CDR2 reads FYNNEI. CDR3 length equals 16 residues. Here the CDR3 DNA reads TGTGCCAGCAGTGAAGCCGGGGCAACCTTGAACACTGAAGCTTTCTTT. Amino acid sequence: CASSEAGATLNTEAFF.

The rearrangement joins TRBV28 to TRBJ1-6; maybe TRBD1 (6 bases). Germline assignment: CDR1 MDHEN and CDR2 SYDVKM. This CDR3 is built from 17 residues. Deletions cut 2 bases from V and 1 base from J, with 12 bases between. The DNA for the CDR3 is TGTGCCAGCAGTTTACAGGGGTGGCAATCCTATAATTCACCCCTCCACTTT. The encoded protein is CASSLQGWQSYNSPLHF.

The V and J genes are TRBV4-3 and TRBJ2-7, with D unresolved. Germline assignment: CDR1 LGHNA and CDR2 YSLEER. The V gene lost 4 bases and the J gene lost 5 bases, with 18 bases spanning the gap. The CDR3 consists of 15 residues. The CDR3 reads CASSLNPLGRDEQYF. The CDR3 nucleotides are TGCGCCAGCAGCCTTAATCCCCTAGGTCGGGACGAGCAGTACTTC.

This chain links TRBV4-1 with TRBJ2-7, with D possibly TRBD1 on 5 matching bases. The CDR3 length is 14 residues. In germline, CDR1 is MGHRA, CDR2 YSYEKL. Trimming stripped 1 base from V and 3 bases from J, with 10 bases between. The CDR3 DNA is TGCGCCAGCAGCCAAGTATTTCAGGGCTACGAGCAGTACTTC. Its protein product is CASSQVFQGYEQYF.

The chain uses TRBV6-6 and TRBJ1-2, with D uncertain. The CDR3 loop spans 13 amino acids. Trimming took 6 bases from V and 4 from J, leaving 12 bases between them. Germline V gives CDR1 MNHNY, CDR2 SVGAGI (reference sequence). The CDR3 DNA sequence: TGTGCCAGCAGCCCTACAACAGCCTATGGCTACACCTTC. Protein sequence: CASSPTTAYGYTF.

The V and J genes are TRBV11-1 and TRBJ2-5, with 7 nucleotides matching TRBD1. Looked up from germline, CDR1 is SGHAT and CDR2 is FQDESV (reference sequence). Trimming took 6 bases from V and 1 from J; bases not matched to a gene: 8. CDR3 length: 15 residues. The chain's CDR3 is CASRIRTGFQETQYF. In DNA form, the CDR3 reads TGTGCCAGCAGGATCCGGACAGGCTTCCAAGAGACCCAGTACTTC. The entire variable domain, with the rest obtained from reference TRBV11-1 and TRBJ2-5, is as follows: EAEVAQSPRYKITEKSQAVAFWCDPISGHATLYWYRQILGQGPELLVQFQDESVVDDSQLPKDRFSAERLKGVDSTLKIQPAELGDSAMYLCASRIRTGFQETQYFGPGTRLLVL.

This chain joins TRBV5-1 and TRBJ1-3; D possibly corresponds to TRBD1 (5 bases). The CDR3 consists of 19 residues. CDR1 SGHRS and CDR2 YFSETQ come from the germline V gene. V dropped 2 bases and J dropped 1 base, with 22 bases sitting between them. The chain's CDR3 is CASSFLPPQRDGSGNTIYF. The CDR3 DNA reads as TGCGCCAGCAGCTTTCTTCCCCCTCAAAGGGACGGTTCTGGAAACACCATATATTTT.

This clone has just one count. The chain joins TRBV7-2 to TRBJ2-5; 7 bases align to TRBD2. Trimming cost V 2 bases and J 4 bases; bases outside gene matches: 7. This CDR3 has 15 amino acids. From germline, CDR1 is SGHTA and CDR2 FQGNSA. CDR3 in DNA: TGTGCCAGCAGCTTATCCGGACTAGTTGTAGAGACCCAGTACTTC. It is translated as CASSLSGLVVETQYF.

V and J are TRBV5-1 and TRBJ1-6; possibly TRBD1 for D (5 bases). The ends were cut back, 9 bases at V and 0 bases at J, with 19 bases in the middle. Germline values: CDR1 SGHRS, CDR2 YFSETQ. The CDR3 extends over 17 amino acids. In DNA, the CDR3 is TGCGCCACTCCTCCGGGATCCGGGGGCTCCTATAATTCACCCCTCCACTTT. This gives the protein CATPPGSGGSYNSPLHF. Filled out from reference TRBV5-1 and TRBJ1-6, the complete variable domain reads KAGVTQTPRYLIKTRGQQVTLSCSPISGHRSVSWYQQTPGQGLQFLFEYFSETQRNKGNFPGRFSGRQFSNSRSEMNVSTLELGDSALYLCATPPGSGGSYNSPLHFGNGTRLTVT.